A single sample is the source of the 9 T cell receptor beta chains below, sequenced in a study of immunodeficiency. The repertoire was sequenced with immunoSEQ multiplex PCR; TCRdb's copy has only in-frame clones and lacks some. The sample carries approximately 800 clones, 90% recorded once. Sequencing used CD4+ T cells from blood. Receptors were obtained from a human donor in good health.

This clone was counted between two and nine times. The rearrangement links TRBV6-5 to TRBJ1-4; 8 positions match TRBD1. Germline lookup yields CDR1 MNHEY and CDR2 SVGAGI. The ends lost 4 bases at V and 8 bases at J; junction bases unmatched: 9. This CDR3 region has 15 residues. The DNA for the CDR3 is TGTGCCAGCAGTTTTGGAGACAGGGGACGGGAAAAACTGTTTTTT. Translated: CASSFGDRGREKLFF.

The V and J genes are TRBV9 and TRBJ1-1, with D hard to call. V lost 4 bases and J lost 1, with 14 bases in between. The CDR3 spans 15 residues. Germline V gene data show CDR1 as SGDLS and CDR2 as YYNGEE. In DNA, the CDR3 is TGTGCCAGCAGCAGCATAGGGAAAACGAACACTGAAGCTTTCTTT. The encoded protein is CASSSIGKTNTEAFF.

The rearrangement uses TRBV3-1 (or the pseudogene TRBV3-2) and TRBJ1-1; D is unclear. This CDR3 region has 14 residues. The V and J ends lost 4 bases and 3 bases respectively, with 12 bases between them. In germline, CDR1 is LGHDT, CDR2 YNNKEL (reference sequence). The CDR3 loop is CASSRRKRDTEAFF. The CDR3 region has the DNA TGTGCCAGCAGCCGTCGGAAAAGGGACACTGAAGCTTTCTTT.

This chain links TRBV10-3 with TRBJ1-1; D is ambiguous. Germline V gives CDR1 ENHRY, CDR2 SYGVKD. Trimming stripped 2 bases from V and 2 bases from J, with 6 bases between. The CDR3 spans 13 residues. The CDR3, as DNA: TGTGCCATCAGTGAGACTGTAAACACTGAAGCTTTCTTT. Protein product: CAISETVNTEAFF.

This clone was found once. The J gene is TRBJ2-6, the V gene TRBV3-1 (or the pseudogene TRBV3-2), with a weak D call TRBD1 (6 bases). V lost 0 bases and J 5 bases, leaving 17 bases between the germline ends. This CDR3 spans 18 amino acids. Germline V gene sequence: CDR1 LGHDT, CDR2 YNNKEL (reference sequence). The CDR3 reads CASSQEGTRLSRANVLTF. Written as DNA, the CDR3 is TGTGCCAGCAGCCAAGAAGGGACACGATTAAGTAGGGCCAACGTCCTGACTTTC.

This rearrangement joins TRBV6-6 to TRBJ2-1; 10 bases are shared with TRBD2. The germline V gene has CDR1 MNHNY and CDR2 SVGAGI (reference sequence). The CDR3 consists of 22 residues. The V segment lost 5 bases and the J segment 3 bases; nucleotides outside the gene matches: 25. The CDR3 spells CASSPTAGSGGAHRPSYNEQFF. The DNA of the CDR3 is TGTGCCAGCAGTCCAACCGCTGGGAGCGGGGGGGCCCACCGCCCAAGCTACAATGAGCAGTTCTTC.

The chain employs TRBV5-1 and TRBJ1-2, with 11 nucleotides matching TRBD1. The CDR3 loop spans 17 amino acids. J lost 4 bases, V lost 2 bases, and 10 bases had no gene match. Germline lookup yields CDR1 SGHRS and CDR2 YFSETQ. The CDR3 bases are TGCGCCAGCAGCTTCACCGGGACAGGGGGGATCAGCTATGGCTACACCTTC. Protein: CASSFTGTGGISYGYTF.

The V gene is TRBV28, the J gene TRBJ2-2; TRBD2 aligns across 15 bases. The V segment lost 3 bases and the J segment 1 base; nucleotides outside the gene matches: 15. The germline V gene has CDR1 MDHEN and CDR2 SYDVKM. The CDR3 loop spans 22 amino acids. The CDR3 protein is CASSFYWGLAGGATQNTGELFF. The CDR3 DNA reads as TGTGCCAGCAGTTTTTACTGGGGACTAGCGGGGGGCGCAACCCAGAACACCGGGGAGCTGTTTTTT.

V usage is TRBV29-1 and J usage is TRBJ1-4; TRBD1 matches at 7 bases. This CDR3 has 13 residues. From germline, CDR1 is SQVTM and CDR2 ANQGSEA. After removal of 7 bases from V and 4 bases from J, the junction contained 6 bases not matched to a gene. CDR3 DNA sequence: TGCAGCGCTAGGGACAGTTATAATGAAAAACTGTTTTTT. Translating it yields CSARDSYNEKLFF.